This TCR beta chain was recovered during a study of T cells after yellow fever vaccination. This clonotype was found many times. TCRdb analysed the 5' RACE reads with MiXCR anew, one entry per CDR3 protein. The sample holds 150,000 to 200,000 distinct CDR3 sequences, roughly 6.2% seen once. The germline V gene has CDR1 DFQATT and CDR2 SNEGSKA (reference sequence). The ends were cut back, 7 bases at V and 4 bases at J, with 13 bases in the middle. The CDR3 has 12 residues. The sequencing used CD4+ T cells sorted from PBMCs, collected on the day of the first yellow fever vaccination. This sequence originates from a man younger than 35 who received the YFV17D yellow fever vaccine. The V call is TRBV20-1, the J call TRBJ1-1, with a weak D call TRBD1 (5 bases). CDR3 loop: CSGRGTGTEAFF. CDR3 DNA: TGCAGTGGCCGGGGGACGGGCACTGAAGCTTTCTTT.